The 17 T cell receptor beta chains below were found in one sample sequenced in a study of blood T cell repertoires in COVID-19. Method: immunoSEQ multiplex PCR; TCRdb's copy keeps in-frame clones and lacks some. Here the sample spans about 250,000 clones, over 75% being singletons. The sequencing sample was made of peripheral blood. The receptors were gathered from a man aged 45-60 years with COVID-19, enrolled during active disease.

V gene TRBV2 combines with J gene TRBJ1-2; D not resolved. CDR1 SNHLY and CDR2 FYNNEI come from the germline V gene. V lost 4 bases and J 8 bases, leaving 14 bases between the germline ends. The CDR3 is made up of 13 amino acids. The DNA of the CDR3 is TGTGCCAGCAGTGTAGTAGCGGGGTCCGGCTACACCTTC. Its protein product is CASSVVAGSGYTF.

This sequence joins TRBV4-1 and TRBJ2-3, with D possibly matching TRBD2 (6 bases). The V end was cut by 4 bases, the J end by 2 bases, with 10 bases between. The CDR3 totals 14 residues. CDR1 and CDR2 from the germline V gene are MGHRA and YSYEKL. The CDR3 sequence: CASSRGRHTDTQYF. In nucleotides, the CDR3 is TGCGCCAGCAGCCGGGGGAGGCACACAGATACGCAGTATTTT.

This clone is a singleton in its sample. The rearrangement uses TRBV4-3 and TRBJ1-1; D perhaps matches TRBD1 (5 bases). Germline V CDR1 and CDR2: LGHNA, YSLEER. Trimming removed 1 base from V and 1 base from J, with 7 bases in between. The CDR3 spans 14 residues. The CDR3 nucleotides are TGCGCCAGCAGCCAAGGCAGGGCGAACACTGAAGCTTTCTTT. Translation gives CASSQGRANTEAFF.

The rearrangement joins TRBV5-5 to TRBJ2-2; no clear D gene. V lost 2 bases to trimming and J lost 6 bases, with 5 bases between them. Looked up from germline, CDR1 is SGHKS and CDR2 is YYEKEE (reference sequence). This CDR3 region has 12 residues. The chain's CDR3 is CASSFAAGELFF. The CDR3 DNA is TGTGCCAGCAGCTTTGCGGCCGGGGAGCTGTTTTTT.

The rearrangement joins TRBV19 to TRBJ2-1; D remains unclear. The ends were cut back, 1 base at V and 4 bases at J, with 11 bases in the middle. Per germline, CDR1 LNHDA and CDR2 SQIVND (reference sequence). This CDR3 has 15 amino acids. The CDR3 sequence: CASSIGIDTYNEQFF. CDR3 nucleotides: TGTGCCAGTAGTATAGGGATAGACACTTACAATGAGCAGTTCTTC.

The chain employs TRBV4-1 and TRBJ2-3; 8 bases are shared with TRBD2. V lost 2 bases, J lost 3 bases, and 16 bases stayed unmatched. CDR3 length: 19 amino acids. Germline assignment: CDR1 MGHRA and CDR2 YSYEKL. This chain's CDR3 is CASSQLHRERGLLTDTQYF. In DNA form, the CDR3 reads TGCGCCAGCAGCCAACTCCACCGTGAGCGGGGGCTGTTGACAGATACGCAGTATTTT.

This sequence joins TRBV11-3 and TRBJ1-6; unclear D gene. This CDR3 is built from 19 residues. Germline V gene sequence: CDR1 SGHNT, CDR2 YENEEA. V was trimmed by 0 bases and J by 8 bases, leaving 23 bases between them. The CDR3 DNA is TGTGCCAGCAGCTTAGAACCTCCGAGCCGACTAAACCCCTATTCACCCCTCCACTTT. This gives the protein CASSLEPPSRLNPYSPLHF. Full variable domain (remainder filled in from reference TRBV11-3 and TRBJ1-6): EAGVVQSPRYKIIEKKQPVAFWCNPISGHNTLYWYLQNLGQGPELLIRYENEEAVDDSQLPKDRFSAERLKGVDSTLKIQPAELGDSAVYLCASSLEPPSRLNPYSPLHFGNGTRLTVT.

This sequence joins TRBV5-1 and TRBJ2-7; D call uncertain. The CDR3 is 14 residues long. The germline V and J ends were trimmed by 0 bases and 2 bases, with 9 bases remaining between them. Germline lookup yields CDR1 SGHRS and CDR2 YFSETQ. The CDR3: CASSLGAGAYEQYF. CDR3 coding DNA: TGCGCCAGCAGCTTGGGAGCCGGAGCCTACGAGCAGTACTTC.

This clone has only one observation. The chain joins TRBV7-8 to TRBJ1-5; D is unresolved. Trimming took 5 bases from V and 4 from J, leaving 18 bases between them. The CDR3 runs 16 residues. Per the germline V gene, CDR1 is SGHVS and CDR2 is FQNEAQ. The DNA for the CDR3 is TGTGCCAGCAGCCTTGGGGTAGGGCGGGTGAATCAGCCCCAGCATTTT. It codes for CASSLGVGRVNQPQHF.

This sequence joins TRBV25-1 and TRBJ2-7, with 9 bases that match TRBD2. Germline trimming cut 7 bases from V and 2 bases from J; bases unmatched to any gene: 9. CDR1 MGHDK and CDR2 SYGVNS come from the germline V gene. There are 15 residues in the CDR3. The CDR3 nucleotides are TGTGCCAGCACCGAGCGGGGGGTGGATACCTACGAGCAGTACTTC. Its protein is CASTERGVDTYEQYF.

The chain couples TRBV7-6 to TRBJ2-3, with a weak D call TRBD2 (8 bases). V dropped 5 bases and J dropped 0 bases, with 24 bases sitting between them. This CDR3 contains 19 residues. Germline V gives CDR1 SGHVS, CDR2 FNYEAQ. The DNA for the CDR3 is TGTGCCAGCAGCCAGAGGGGGCCCAGCGGGGGACCTAGCACAGATACGCAGTATTTT. Amino acids: CASSQRGPSGGPSTDTQYF.

The CDR3 sequence: CASSSLGLIYNEQFF. CDR3 DNA sequence: TGTGCCAGCAGCTCTTTGGGACTGATCTACAATGAGCAGTTCTTC. J is TRBJ2-1 and V is TRBV7-2, with D maybe TRBD2 (6 bases). Per germline, CDR1 SGHTA and CDR2 FQGNSA. The CDR3 is 15 amino acids. V shed 4 bases and J shed 3 bases, with 13 bases lying between them.

The gene calls are TRBV6-5 and TRBJ2-1; unclear D gene. The V gene's germline CDR1 is MNHEY and CDR2 SVGAGI. CDR3 size: 13 residues. Trimming pared 5 bases from V and 10 bases from J, leaving 15 bases between. The CDR3 is CASSRVREWEQFF. CDR3 nucleotide sequence: TGTGCCAGCAGTCGTGTTAGAGAATGGGAGCAGTTCTTC.

CDR3 DNA: TGCGCCAGCAGCCAAGATGGGACAGCGAACTTTAACTATGGCTACACCTTC. Encoded protein: CASSQDGTANFNYGYTF. The rearrangement uses TRBV4-1 and TRBJ1-2; 7 positions agree with TRBD1. From germline, CDR1 is MGHRA and CDR2 YSYEKL. V gave up 0 bases and J gave up 1 base; unmatched junction bases: 8. The CDR3 sequence is 17 residues long.

With regard to this clone: Other DNA variants within this sample encode the same CDR3. This chain connects TRBV7-2 to TRBJ1-1, with TRBD1 matching 8 bases. Looked up from germline, CDR1 is SGHTA and CDR2 is FQGNSA. Losses at the gene ends were 1 base for V and 2 bases for J; bases not matched to a gene: 3. The CDR3 length is 15 residues. CDR3 DNA: TGTGCCAGCAGCTTAGGGGACAGGAGAAACACTGAAGCTTTCTTT. This encodes CASSLGDRRNTEAFF.

J is TRBJ1-5 and V is TRBV2, with no clear D. CDR3 length: 15 residues. Germline V gene data show CDR1 as SNHLY and CDR2 as FYNNEI. V shed 1 base and J shed 6 bases, with 13 bases lying between them. CDR3 DNA: TGTGCCAGCAGTGAAGGGGGAGGTTGGAGTCAGCCCCAGCATTTT. Translated, it gives CASSEGGGWSQPQHF.

The sample holds a few counts of this clone. The chain employs TRBV7-3 and TRBJ1-2, with 9 nucleotides matching TRBD1. The CDR3 has 20 amino acids. Germline V gene data show CDR1 as SGHTA and CDR2 as FQGTGA. Trimming cost V 1 base and J 4 bases; bases outside gene matches: 19. The CDR3 coding sequence is TGTGCCAGCAGCTTAATAGGGCTGAGGGACAGGGAGGCTAGTAGCTATGGCTACACCTTC. Its translation: CASSLIGLRDREASSYGYTF.